This T cell receptor beta chain is drawn from a study of shared clonotypes between healthy human individuals. In the study overall: The donor group consisted of two women and a few men, aged 18 to 49. Study-wide findings and caveats: Only a few donors were included, so the genetic and exposure-history diversity represented was limited.

As regards this clone: The antigen is unknown.

Naive CD8 cells comprised CD45RO-negative, CCR7-positively selected cells, excluding terminally differentiated effector memory CD45RA+ cells. The data were produced by immunoSEQ multiplex PCR, yet TCRdb's version contains in-frame clones alone and is incomplete. The data hold 2 million or so clones, with about 95% observed a single time. Germline CDR1 is SGHTS and CDR2 is YDEGEE. This CDR3 has 15 amino acids. Trimming shortened V by 4 bases and J by 2 bases, and 15 bases separated the two germline ends. This TCR derives from a man aged 18 to 29 in good health. The V call is TRBV5-8, the J call TRBJ1-2, with D possibly TRBD1 on 5 matching bases. Sequenced material: naive CD8+ T cells sorted from blood. The CDR3 protein is CASSPQGGLNYGYTF. The CDR3 DNA reads TGTGCCAGCAGCCCGCAGGGAGGGCTGAACTATGGCTACACCTTC.